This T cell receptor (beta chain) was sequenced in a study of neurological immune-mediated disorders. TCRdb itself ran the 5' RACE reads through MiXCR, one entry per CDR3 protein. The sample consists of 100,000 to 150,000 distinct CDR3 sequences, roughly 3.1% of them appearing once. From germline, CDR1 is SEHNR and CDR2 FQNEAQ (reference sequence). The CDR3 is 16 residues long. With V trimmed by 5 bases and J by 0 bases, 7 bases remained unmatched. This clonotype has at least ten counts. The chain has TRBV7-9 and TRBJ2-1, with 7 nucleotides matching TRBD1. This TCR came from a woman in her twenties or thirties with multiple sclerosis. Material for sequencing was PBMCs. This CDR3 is CASSQRQGSSYNEQFF. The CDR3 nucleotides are TGTGCCAGCAGCCAACGACAGGGTAGCTCCTACAATGAGCAGTTCTTC. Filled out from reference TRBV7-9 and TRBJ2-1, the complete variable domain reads DTGVSQNPRHKITKRGQNVTFRCDPISEHNRLYWYRQTLGQGPEFLTYFQNEAQLEKSRLLSDRFSAERPKGSFSTLEIQRTEQGDSAMYLCASSQRQGSSYNEQFFGPGTRLTVL.